This T cell receptor (beta chain) was sequenced during a study of T cells expressing NK-cell markers (dated by TCRdb to 2020 to 2022). Some background on the complete study: Under 10 donors provided sorted CD3+CD56+NKG2C+, CD3+CD56+NKG2C- and CD3+CD56-NKG2C+ T-cell subsets, whose TCR beta-chain repertoires were profiled. Among the eight sequenced donors, seven were HCMV-seropositive and one was HCMV-seronegative. The eight sequenced donors were randomly selected healthy volunteers, three men and five women. The libraries were sequenced on Illumina HiSeq 2000/2500, MiSeq or NextSeq, producing 2 x 150 bp reads. What the study reported, not specific to this receptor: Those dominant clonotypes were again the most abundant among CD3+CD56-NKG2C+ cells in a few donors, at roughly 28.3-65%. Whether the expanded NKG2C-expressing T cell clones were specific for HCMV antigens was left unclear. In 5 to 7 donors, the dominant CD3+CD56+NKG2C+ clonotypes ranked among the top 10 CD8+ clonotypes, making up roughly 1.0-8% of CD8+ T cells.

For CDR1 and CDR2, the germline V gene lists LGHNT and FRNRAP. The CDR3, from cysteine to phenylalanine, totals 15 residues. No DNA appears here. As concerns this clonotype: What antigen it recognizes has not been identified.

HCMV serostatus was determined by detecting HCMV-specific IgG in serum with a commercial ELISA kit. Peripheral blood mononuclear cells were isolated from blood by Ficoll density gradient centrifugation. The data were produced on an Illumina HiSeq 2000. 5'RACE template switching, by which a universal primer site and unique molecular identifiers were added, was used to make TCR beta cDNA libraries. cDNA synthesis was primed from the TCR beta constant segment and was followed by two successive PCR amplification steps. Per the original workflow: Reads were demultiplexed and grouped by UMI with MIGEC, and clonotypes were assembled and quantified with MiTCR. To remove erroneous sequences, TCR cDNA sequences were retained only when supported by two or more reads. Downstream repertoire analysis used the tcR package, and clonotypes were matched across fractions by CDR3 nucleotide sequence plus V segment. VDJmatch was used to annotate antigen specificity against VDJdb, with one amino acid substitution allowed in CDR3. One entry per CDR3 protein sequence results from the TCRdb reprocessing of the reads, with DNA left out. Here the V and J calls rest on TCRdb's processing, not on the authors' analysis. The record for this sample contains about 460,000 distinct CDR3 sequences. The biggest ten clones account for roughly 1.4% of the sample.

What was sequenced was blood T cells: a sorted CD56 or NKG2C T cell subset, CD4+ or CD8+ T cells, or bulk PBMC T cells (not recorded which). This TCR was sampled from a woman aged 45-65 years in good health. Donor details come from another sample of the same person, matched by shared clones. The rearranged segments are TRBV12-5 and TRBJ2-4; TCRdb proposes TRBD1, but this gene call is untestable without DNA. CDR3 region: CASGLGPGLRNIQYF.